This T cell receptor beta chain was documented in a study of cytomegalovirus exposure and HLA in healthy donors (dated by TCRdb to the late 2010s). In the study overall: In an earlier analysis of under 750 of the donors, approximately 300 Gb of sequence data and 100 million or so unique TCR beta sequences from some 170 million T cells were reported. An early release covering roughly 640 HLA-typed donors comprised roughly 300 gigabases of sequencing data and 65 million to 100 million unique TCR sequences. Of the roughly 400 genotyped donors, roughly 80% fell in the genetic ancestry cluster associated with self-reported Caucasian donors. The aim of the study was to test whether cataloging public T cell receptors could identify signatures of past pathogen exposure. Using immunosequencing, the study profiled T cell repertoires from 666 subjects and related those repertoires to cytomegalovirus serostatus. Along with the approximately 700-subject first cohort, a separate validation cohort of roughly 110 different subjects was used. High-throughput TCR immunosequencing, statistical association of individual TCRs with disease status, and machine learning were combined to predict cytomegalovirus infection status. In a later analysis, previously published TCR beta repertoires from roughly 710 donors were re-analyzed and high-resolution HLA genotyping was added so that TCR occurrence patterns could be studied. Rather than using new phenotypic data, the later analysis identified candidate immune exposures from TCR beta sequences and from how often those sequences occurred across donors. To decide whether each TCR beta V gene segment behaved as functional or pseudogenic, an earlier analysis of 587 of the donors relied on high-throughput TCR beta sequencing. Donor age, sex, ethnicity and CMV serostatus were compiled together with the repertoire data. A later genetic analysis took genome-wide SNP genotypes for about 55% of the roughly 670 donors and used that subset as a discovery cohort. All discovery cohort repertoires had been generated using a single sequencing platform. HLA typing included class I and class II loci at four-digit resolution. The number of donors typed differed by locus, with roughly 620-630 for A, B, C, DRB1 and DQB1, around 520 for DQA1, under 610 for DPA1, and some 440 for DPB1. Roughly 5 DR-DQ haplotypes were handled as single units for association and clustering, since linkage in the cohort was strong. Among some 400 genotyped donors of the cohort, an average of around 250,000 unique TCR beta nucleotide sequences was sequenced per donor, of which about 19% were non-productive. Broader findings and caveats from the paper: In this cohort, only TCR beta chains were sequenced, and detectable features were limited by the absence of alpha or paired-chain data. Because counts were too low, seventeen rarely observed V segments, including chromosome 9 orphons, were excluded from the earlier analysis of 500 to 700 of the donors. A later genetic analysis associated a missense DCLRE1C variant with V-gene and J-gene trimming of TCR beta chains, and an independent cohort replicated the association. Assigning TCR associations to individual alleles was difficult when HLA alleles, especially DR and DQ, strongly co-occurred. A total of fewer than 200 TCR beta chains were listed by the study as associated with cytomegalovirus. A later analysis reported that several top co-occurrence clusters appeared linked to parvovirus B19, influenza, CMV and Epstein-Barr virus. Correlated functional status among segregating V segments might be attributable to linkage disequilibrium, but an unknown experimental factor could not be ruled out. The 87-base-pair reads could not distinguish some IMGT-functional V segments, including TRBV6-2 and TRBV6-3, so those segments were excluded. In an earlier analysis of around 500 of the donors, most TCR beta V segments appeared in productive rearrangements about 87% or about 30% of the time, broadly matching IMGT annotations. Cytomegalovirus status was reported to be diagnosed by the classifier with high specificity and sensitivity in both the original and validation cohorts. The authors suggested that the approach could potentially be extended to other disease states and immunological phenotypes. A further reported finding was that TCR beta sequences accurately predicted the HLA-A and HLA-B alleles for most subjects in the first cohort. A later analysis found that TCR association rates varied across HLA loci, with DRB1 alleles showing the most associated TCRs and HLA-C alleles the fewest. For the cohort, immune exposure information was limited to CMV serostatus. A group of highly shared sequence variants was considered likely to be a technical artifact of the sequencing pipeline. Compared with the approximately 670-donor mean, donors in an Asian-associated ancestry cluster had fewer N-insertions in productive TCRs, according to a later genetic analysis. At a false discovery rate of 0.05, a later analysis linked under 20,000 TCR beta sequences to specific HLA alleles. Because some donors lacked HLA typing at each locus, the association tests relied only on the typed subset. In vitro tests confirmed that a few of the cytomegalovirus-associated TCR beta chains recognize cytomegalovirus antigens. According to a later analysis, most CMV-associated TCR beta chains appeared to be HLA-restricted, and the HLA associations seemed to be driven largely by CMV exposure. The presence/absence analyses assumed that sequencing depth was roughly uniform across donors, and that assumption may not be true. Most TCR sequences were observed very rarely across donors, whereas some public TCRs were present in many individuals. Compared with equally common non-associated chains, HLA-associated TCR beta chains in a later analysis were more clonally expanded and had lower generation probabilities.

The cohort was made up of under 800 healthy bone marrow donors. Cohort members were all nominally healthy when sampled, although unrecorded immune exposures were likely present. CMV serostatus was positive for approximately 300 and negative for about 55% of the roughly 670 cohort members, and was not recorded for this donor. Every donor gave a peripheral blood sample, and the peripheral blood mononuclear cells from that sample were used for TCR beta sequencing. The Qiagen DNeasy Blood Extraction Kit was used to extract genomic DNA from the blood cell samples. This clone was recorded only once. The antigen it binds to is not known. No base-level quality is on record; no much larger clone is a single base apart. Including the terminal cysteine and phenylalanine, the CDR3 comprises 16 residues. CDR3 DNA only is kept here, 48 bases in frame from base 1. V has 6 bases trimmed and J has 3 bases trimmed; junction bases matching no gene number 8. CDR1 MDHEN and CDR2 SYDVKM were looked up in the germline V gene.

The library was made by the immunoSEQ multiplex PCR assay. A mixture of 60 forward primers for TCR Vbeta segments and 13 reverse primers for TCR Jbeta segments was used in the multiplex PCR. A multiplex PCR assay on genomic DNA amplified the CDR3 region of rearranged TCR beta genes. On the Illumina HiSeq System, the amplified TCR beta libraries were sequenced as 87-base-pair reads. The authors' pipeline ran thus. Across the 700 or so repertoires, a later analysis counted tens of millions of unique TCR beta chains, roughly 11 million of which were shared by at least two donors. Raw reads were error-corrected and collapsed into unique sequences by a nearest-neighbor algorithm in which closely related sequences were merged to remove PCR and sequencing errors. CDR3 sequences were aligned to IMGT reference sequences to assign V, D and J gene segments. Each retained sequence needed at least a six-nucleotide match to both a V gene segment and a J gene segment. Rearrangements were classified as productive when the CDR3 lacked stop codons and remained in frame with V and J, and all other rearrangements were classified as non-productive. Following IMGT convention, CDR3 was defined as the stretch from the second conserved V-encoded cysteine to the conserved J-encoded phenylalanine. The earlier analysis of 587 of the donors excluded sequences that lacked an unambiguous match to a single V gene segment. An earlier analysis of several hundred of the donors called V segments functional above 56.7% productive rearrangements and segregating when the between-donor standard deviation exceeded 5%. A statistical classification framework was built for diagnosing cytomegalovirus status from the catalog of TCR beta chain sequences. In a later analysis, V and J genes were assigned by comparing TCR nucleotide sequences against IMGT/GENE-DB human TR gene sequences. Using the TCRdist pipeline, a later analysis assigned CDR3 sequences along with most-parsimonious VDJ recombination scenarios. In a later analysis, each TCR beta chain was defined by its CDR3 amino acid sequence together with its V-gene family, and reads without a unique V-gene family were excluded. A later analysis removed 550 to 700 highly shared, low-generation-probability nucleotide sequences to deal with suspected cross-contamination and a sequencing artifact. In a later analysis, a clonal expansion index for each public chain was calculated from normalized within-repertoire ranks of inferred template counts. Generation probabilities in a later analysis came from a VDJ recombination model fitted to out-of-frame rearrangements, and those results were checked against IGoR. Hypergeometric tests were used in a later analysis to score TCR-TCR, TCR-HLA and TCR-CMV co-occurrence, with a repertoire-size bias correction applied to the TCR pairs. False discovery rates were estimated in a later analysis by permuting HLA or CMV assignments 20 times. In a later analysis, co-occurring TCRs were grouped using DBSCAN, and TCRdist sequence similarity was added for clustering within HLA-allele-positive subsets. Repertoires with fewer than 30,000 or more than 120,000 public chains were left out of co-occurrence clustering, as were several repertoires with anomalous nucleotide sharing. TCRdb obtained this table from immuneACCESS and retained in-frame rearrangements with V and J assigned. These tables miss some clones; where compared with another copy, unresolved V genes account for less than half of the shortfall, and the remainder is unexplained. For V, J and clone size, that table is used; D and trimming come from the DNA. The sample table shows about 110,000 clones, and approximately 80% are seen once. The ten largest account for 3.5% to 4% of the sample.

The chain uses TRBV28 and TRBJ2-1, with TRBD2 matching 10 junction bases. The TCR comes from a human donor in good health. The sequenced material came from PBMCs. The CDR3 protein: CASSTVLAGIYNEQFF. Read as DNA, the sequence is TGTGCCAGCAGCACTGTACTAGCGGGGATCTACAATGAGCAGTTCTTC.